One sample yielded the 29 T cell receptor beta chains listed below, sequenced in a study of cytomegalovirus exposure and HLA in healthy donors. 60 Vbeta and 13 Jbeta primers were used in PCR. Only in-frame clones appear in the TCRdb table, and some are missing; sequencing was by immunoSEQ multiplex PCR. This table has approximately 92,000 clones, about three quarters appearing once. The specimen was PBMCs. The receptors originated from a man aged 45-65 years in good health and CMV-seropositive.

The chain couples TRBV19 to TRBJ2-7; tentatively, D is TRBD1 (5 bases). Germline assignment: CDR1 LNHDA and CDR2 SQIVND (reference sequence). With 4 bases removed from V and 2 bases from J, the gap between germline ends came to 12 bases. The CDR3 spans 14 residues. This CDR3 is CASSTHMGPYEQYF. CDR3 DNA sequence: TGTGCCAGTAGTACCCATATGGGGCCCTACGAGCAGTACTTC. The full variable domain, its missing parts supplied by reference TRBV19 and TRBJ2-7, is DGGITQSPKYLFRKEGQNVTLSCEQNLNHDAMYWYRQDPGQGLRLIYYSQIVNDFQKGDIAEGYSVSREKKESFPLTVTSAQKNPTAFYLCASSTHMGPYEQYFGPGTRLTVT.

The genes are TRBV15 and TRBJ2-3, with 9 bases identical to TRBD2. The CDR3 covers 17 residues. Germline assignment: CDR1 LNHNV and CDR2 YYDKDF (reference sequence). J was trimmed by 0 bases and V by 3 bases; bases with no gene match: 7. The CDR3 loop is CATSSQRGAGSTDTQYF. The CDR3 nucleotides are TGTGCCACCAGCAGTCAGCGGGGGGCGGGGAGCACAGATACGCAGTATTTT.

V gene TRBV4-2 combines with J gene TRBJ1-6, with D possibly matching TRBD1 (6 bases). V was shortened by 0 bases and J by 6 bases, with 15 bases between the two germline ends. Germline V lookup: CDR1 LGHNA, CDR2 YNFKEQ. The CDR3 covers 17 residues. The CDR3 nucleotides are TGTGCCAGCAGCCAAGAAACAGGGACCCCTGTTAATTCACCCCTCCACTTT. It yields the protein CASSQETGTPVNSPLHF.

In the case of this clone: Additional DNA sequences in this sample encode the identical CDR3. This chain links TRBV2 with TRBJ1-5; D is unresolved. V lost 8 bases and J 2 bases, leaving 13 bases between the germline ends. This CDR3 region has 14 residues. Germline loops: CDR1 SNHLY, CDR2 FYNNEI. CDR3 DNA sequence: TGTGCCAGCCGAACGACCGGAGGCAATCAGCCCCAGCATTTT. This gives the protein CASRTTGGNQPQHF.

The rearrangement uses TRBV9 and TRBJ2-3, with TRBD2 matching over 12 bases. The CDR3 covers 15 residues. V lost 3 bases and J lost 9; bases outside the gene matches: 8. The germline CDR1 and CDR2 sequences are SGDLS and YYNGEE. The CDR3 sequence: CASSGPSGGAGTQYF. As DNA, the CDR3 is TGTGCCAGCAGCGGCCCTAGCGGGGGGGCGGGAACGCAGTATTTT.

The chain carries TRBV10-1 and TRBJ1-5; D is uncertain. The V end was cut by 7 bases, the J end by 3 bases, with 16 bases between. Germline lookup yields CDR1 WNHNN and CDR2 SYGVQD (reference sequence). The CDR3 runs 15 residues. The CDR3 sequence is CASTPTRRSNQPQHF. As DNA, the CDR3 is TGCGCCAGCACCCCGACCCGGAGGTCCAATCAGCCCCAGCATTTT.

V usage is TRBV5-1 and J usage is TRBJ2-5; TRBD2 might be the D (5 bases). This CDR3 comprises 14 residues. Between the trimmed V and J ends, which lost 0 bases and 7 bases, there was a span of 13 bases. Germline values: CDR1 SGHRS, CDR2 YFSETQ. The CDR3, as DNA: TGCGCCAGCAGCTTGGAGGGAGTGAGTGTGACCCAGTACTTC. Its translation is CASSLEGVSVTQYF.

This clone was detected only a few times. The CDR3 loop is CASSFGQTDTQYF. CDR3 sequence (DNA): TGTGCCAGCAGCTTCGGACAGACAGATACGCAGTATTTT. V gene TRBV7-9 combines with J gene TRBJ2-3, with a possible D match to TRBD1 (6 bases). V was cut by 3 bases and J by 3 bases, with 7 bases left in between. This CDR3 has 13 residues. Germline lookup yields CDR1 SEHNR and CDR2 FQNEAQ (reference sequence).

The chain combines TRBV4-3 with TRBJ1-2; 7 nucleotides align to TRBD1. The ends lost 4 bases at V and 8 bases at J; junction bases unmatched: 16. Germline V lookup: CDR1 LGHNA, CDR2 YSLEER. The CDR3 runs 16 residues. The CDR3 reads CASSPGGGTPQGGYTF. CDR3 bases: TGCGCCAGCAGCCCGGGAGGGGGCACTCCCCAGGGAGGCTACACCTTC.

The CDR3 spells CAWSVRPTGELFF. The CDR3 nucleotides are TGTGCCTGGAGTGTGCGGCCCACCGGGGAGCTGTTTTTT. V gene TRBV30 combines with J gene TRBJ2-2, with D unresolved. The CDR3 is 13 residues long. V was cut by 0 bases and J by 4 bases, with 6 bases left in between. Germline assignment: CDR1 GTSNPN and CDR2 SVGIG (reference sequence).

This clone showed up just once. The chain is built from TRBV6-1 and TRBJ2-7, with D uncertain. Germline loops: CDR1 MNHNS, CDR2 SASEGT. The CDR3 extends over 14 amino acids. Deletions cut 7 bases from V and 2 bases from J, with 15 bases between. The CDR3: CASTYMRQTYEQYF. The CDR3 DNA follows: TGTGCCAGCACTTATATGCGGCAGACCTACGAGCAGTACTTC.

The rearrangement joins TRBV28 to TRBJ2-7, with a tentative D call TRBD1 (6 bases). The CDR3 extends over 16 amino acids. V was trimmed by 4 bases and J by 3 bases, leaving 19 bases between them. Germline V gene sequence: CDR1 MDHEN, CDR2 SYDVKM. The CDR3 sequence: CASSSPRTATNYEQYF. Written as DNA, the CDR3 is TGTGCCAGCAGTTCTCCACGGACAGCAACAAACTACGAGCAGTACTTC.

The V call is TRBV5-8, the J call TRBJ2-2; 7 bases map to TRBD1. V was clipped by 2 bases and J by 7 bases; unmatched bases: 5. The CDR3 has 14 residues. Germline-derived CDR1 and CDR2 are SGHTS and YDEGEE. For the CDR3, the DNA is TGTGCCAGCAGCTTAACAGGGGCGAGCGGGGAGCTGTTTTTT. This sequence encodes CASSLTGASGELFF. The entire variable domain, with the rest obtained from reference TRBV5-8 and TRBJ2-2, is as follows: EAGVTQSPTHLIKTRGQQATLRCSPISGHTSVYWYQQALGLGLQFLLWYDEGEERNRGNFPPRFSGRQFPNYSSELNVNALELEDSALYLCASSLTGASGELFFGEGSRLTVL.

The CDR3 sequence: CASSLRRQPYEQYF. CDR3 sequence (DNA): TGTGCCAGCAGTTTAAGGAGGCAGCCCTACGAGCAGTACTTC. V gene TRBV27 combines with J gene TRBJ2-7, with D possibly matching TRBD2 (5 bases). V lost 2 bases and J 2 bases, leaving 10 bases between the germline ends. The CDR3 covers 14 residues. Germline loops: CDR1 MNHEY, CDR2 SMNVEV (reference sequence).

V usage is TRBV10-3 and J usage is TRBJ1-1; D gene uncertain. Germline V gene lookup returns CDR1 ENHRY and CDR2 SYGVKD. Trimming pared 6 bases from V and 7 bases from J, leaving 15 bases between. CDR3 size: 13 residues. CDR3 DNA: TGTGCCATCAGGCCGGCCCAAGAGGGTGAAGCTTTCTTT. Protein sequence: CAIRPAQEGEAFF.

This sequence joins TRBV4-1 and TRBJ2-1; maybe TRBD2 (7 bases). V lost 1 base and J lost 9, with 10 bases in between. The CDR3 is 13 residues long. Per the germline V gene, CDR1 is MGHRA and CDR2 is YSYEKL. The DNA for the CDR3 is TGCGCCAGCAGCCAAGGGGGGGGCAGTGAGCAGTTCTTC. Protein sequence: CASSQGGGSEQFF.

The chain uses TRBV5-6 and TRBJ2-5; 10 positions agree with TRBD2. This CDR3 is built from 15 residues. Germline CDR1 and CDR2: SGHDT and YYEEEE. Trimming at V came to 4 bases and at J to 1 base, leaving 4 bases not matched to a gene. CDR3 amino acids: CASSPGTSAQETQYF. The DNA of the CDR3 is TGTGCCAGCAGCCCCGGGACTAGCGCCCAAGAGACCCAGTACTTC.

The CDR3 is CASSPSRAQGNYGYTF. In DNA form, the CDR3 reads TGTGCCAGCTCACCCTCCCGGGCCCAGGGGAACTATGGCTACACCTTC. The chain couples TRBV18 to TRBJ1-2, with D possibly being TRBD1 (6 bases). CDR1 and CDR2 (germline): KGHSH, LQKENI. This CDR3 has 16 amino acids. The V end lost 3 bases, the J end lost 2 bases, and 16 bases lay between the germline ends.

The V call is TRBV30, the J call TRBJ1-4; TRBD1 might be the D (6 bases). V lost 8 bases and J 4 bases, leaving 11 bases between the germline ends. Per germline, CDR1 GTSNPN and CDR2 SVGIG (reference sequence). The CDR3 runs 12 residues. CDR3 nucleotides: TGTGCCCTAGTAGGGGGTAATGAAAAACTGTTTTTT. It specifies CALVGGNEKLFF.

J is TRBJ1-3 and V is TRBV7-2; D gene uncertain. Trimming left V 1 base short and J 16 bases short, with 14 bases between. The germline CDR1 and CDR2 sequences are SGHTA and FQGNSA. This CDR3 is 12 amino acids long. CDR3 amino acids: CASSLDVAGEYF. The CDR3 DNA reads TGTGCCAGCAGCTTAGACGTAGCGGGAGAGTATTTT.

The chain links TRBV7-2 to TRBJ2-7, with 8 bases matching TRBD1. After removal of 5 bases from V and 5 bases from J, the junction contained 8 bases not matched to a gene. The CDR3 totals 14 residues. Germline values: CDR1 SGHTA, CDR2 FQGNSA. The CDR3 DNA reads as TGTGCCAGCAGCCGTCGGACAGGGTCGGACGAGCAGTACTTC. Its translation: CASSRRTGSDEQYF. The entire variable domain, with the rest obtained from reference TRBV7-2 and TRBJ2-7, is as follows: GAGVSQSPSNKVTEKGKDVELRCDPISGHTALYWYRQSLGQGLEFLIYFQGNSAPDKSGLPSDRFSAERTGGSVSTLTIQRTQQEDSAVYLCASSRRTGSDEQYFGPGTRLTVT.

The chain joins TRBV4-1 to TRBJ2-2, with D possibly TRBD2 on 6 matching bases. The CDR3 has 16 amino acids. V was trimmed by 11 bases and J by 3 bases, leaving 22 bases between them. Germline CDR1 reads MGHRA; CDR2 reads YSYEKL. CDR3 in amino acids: CASRDVRVQDTGELFF. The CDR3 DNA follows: TGCGCCTCGCGGGACGTGCGGGTTCAAGACACCGGGGAGCTGTTTTTT.

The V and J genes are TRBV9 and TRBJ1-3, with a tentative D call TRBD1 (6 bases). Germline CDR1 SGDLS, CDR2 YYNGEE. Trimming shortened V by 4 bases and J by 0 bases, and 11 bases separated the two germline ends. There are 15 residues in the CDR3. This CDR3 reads CASSSGQHSGNTIYF. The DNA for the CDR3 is TGTGCCAGCAGCTCCGGACAGCACTCTGGAAACACCATATATTTT. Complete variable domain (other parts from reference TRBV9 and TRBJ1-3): DSGVTQTPKHLITATGQRVTLRCSPRSGDLSVYWYQQSLDQGLQFLIQYYNGEERAKGNILERFSAQQFPDLHSELNLSSLELGDSALYFCASSSGQHSGNTIYFGEGSWLTVV.

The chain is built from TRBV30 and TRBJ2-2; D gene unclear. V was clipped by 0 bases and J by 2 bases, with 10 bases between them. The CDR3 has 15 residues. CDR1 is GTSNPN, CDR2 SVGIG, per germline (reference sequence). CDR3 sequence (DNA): TGTGCCTGGAGTGTATGGTTACAAAACACCGGGGAGCTGTTTTTT. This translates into CAWSVWLQNTGELFF.

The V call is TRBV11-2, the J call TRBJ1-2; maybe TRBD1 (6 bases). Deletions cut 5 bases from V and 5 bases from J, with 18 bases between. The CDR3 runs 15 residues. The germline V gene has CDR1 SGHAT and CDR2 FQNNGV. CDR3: CASSPTKDSIYGYTF. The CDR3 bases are TGTGCCAGCAGCCCAACCAAGGACAGCATATATGGCTACACCTTC.

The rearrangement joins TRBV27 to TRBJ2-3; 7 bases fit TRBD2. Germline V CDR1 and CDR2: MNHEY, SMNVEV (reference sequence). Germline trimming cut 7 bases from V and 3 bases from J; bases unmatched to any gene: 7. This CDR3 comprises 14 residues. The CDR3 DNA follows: TGTGCCAGCACATCAGTCGGGGGGACAGATACGCAGTATTTT. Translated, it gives CASTSVGGTDTQYF.

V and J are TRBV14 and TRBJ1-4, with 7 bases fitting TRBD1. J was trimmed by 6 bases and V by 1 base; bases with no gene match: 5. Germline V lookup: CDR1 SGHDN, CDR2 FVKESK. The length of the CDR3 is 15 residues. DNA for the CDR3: TGTGCCAGCAGCCAAGCCCGGGACAGACATGAAAAACTGTTTTTT. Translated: CASSQARDRHEKLFF.

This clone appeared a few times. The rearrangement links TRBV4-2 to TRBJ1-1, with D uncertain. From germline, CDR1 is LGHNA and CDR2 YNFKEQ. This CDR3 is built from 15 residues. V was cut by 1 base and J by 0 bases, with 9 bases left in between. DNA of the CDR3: TGTGCCAGCAGCCAAGCTCTTCAGGTGAACACTGAAGCTTTCTTT. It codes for CASSQALQVNTEAFF.

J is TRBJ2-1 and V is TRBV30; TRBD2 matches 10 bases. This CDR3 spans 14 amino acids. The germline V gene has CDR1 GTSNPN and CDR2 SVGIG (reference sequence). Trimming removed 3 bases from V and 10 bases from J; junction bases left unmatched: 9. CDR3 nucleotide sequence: TGTGCCTGGAGAGTTAGCGGGGGGATCGGAGAGCAGTTCTTC. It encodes CAWRVSGGIGEQFF.